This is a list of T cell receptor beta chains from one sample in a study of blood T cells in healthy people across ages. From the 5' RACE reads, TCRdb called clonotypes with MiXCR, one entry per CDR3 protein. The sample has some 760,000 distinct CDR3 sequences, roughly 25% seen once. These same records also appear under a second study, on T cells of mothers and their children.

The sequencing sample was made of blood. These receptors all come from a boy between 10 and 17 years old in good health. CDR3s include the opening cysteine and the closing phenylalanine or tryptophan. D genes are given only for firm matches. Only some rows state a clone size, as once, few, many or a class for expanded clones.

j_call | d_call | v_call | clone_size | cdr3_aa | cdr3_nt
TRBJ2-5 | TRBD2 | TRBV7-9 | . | CASSLLVSGGGETQYF | TGTGCCAGCAGCTTATTGGTCAGCGGGGGAGGAGAGACCCAGTACTTC
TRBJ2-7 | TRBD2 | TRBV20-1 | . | CSARAERTSGGFYEQYF | TGCAGTGCTAGAGCCGAACGGACTAGCGGGGGTTTCTACGAGCAGTACTTC
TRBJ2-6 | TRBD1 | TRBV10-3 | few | CAISESRGQGSTGANVLTF | TGTGCCATCAGTGAGTCTAGGGGACAGGGAAGCACTGGGGCCAACGTCCTGACTTTC
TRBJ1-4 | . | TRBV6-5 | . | CASSYWRSNEKLFF | TGTGCCAGCAGTTACTGGCGGAGTAATGAAAAACTGTTTTTT
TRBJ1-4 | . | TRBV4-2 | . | CASSQEGREKLFF | TGTGCCAGCAGCCAAGAAGGGAGGGAAAAACTGTTTTTT
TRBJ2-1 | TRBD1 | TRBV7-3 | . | CASSSSGGLGVEQFF | TGTGCCAGCAGCTCCTCAGGGGGCCTAGGGGTTGAGCAGTTCTTC
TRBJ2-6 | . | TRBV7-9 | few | CASSPRGRSSGANVLTF | TGTGCCAGCAGCCCAAGAGGCAGATCCTCTGGGGCCAACGTCCTGACTTTC
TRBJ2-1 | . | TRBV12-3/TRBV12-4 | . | CASSLGDTHSFF | TGTGCCAGCAGTTTAGGGGACACGCATTCGTTCTTC
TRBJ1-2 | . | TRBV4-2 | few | CASSQETGTNYGYTF | TGTGCCAGCAGCCAAGAGACAGGCACCAACTATGGCTACACCTTC
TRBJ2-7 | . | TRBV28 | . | CASSDAGYAQYF | TGTGCCAGCAGTGATGCCGGCTACGCGCAGTACTTC
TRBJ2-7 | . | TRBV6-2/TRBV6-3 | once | CASSWGRSSSYEQYF | TGTGCCAGCAGTTGGGGACGGAGTAGCTCCTACGAGCAGTACTTC
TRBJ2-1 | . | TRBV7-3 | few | CASNLQAGAGVEQFF | TGTGCCAGCAACTTACAGGCGGGGGCGGGGGTTGAGCAGTTCTTC
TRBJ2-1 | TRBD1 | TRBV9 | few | CASSGRDREDNEQFF | TGTGCCAGCAGCGGCCGGGACAGGGAAGACAATGAGCAGTTCTTC
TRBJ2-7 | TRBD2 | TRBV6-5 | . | CASSFTASGGNEQYF | TGTGCCAGCAGTTTTACGGCTAGCGGGGGGAACGAGCAGTACTTC
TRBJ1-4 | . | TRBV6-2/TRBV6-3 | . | CASSYSIDNDEKLFF | TGTGCCAGCAGTTACTCGATCGACAACGATGAAAAACTGTTTTTT
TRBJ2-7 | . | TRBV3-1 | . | CASSQKIEAHEQYF | TGTGCCAGCAGCCAAAAGATCGAGGCCCACGAGCAGTACTTC
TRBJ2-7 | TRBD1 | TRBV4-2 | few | CASSQDVPGQGVVKQYF | TGTGCCAGCAGCCAAGATGTTCCAGGACAGGGAGTAGTTAAGCAGTACTTC
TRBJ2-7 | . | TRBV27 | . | CASRKELDAYEQYF | TGTGCCAGCCGAAAGGAGCTGGACGCCTACGAGCAGTACTTC
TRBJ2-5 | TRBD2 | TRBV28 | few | CASSLLIAAGGSGETQYF | TGTGCCAGCAGTTTATTAATAGCGGCGGGAGGCTCGGGAGAGACCCAGTACTTC
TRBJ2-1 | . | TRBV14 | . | CASSQGGPISYNEQFF | TGTGCCAGCAGCCAAGGGGGCCCAATTTCCTACAATGAGCAGTTCTTC
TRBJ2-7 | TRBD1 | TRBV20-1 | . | CSARERTGGYYEQYF | TGCAGTGCTAGAGAAAGGACAGGGGGCTACTACGAGCAGTACTTC
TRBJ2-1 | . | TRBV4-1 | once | CASSQVSEQSYNEQFF | TGCGCCAGCAGCCAAGTTTCGGAGCAATCCTACAATGAGCAGTTCTTC
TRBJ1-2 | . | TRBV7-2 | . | CASSLGVEYGYTF | TGTGCCAGCAGCTTAGGGGTAGAATATGGCTACACCTTC
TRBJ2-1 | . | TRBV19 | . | CASRTRDNEQFF | TGCGCCAGTAGAACCCGGGACAATGAGCAGTTCTTC
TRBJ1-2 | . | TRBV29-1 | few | CSVDIGVREAYGYTF | TGCAGCGTTGACATTGGAGTAAGGGAGGCCTATGGCTACACCTTC
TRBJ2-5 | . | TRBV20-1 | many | CSARGWSATGTQYF | TGCAGTGCTAGAGGGTGGAGTGCCACTGGGACCCAGTACTTC
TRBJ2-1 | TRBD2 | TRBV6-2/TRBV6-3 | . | CASSQTSGGAQEQFF | TGTGCCAGCAGCCAGACTAGCGGGGGGGCCCAGGAGCAGTTCTTC
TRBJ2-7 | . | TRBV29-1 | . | CSVERGPEQYF | TGCAGCGTTGAAAGGGGCCCCGAGCAGTACTTC
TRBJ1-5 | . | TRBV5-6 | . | CASSSPSGPQHF | TGTGCCAGCAGCTCCCCGAGCGGGCCCCAGCATTTT
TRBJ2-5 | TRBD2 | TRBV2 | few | CASSEALIAGGKETQYF | TGTGCCAGCAGTGAAGCGCTCATCGCGGGAGGGAAAGAGACCCAGTACTTC
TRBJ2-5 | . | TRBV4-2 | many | CASSPPGRGETQYF | TGTGCCAGCAGCCCACCCGGACGGGGAGAGACCCAGTACTTC
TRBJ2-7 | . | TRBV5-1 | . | CASGLARAEEQYF | TGCGCCAGCGGCTTGGCCAGGGCGGAGGAGCAGTACTTC
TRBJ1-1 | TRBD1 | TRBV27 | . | CASSPDREHTEAFF | TGTGCCAGCAGCCCGGACAGGGAACACACTGAAGCTTTCTTT
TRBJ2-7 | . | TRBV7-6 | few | CASSLAQAERGHEQYF | TGTGCCAGCAGCTTAGCCCAAGCGGAGAGGGGCCACGAGCAGTACTTC
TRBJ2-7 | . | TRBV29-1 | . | CSVEGRGIDEQYF | TGCAGCGTTGAGGGACGGGGCATCGACGAGCAGTACTTC
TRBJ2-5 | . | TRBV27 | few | CASSPPTSGRSEEQYF | TGTGCCAGCAGTCCACCGACTAGTGGGAGATCTGAGGAGCAGTACTTC
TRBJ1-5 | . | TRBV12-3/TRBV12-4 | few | CASSLGTGSNYNQPQHF | TGTGCCAGCAGTTTAGGGACGGGAAGTAATTACAATCAGCCCCAGCATTTT
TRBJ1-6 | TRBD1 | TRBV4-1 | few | CASSQVMGQPDSPLHF | TGCGCCAGCAGCCAAGTCATGGGACAGCCGGATTCACCCCTCCACTTT
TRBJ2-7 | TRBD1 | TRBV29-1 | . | CSVTGTVSYEQYF | TGCAGCGTTACCGGGACAGTCTCCTACGAGCAGTACTTC
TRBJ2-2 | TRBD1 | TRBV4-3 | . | CASSQYRTGGVTGELFF | TGCGCCAGCAGCCAATACCGGACAGGGGGCGTCACCGGGGAGCTGTTTTTT
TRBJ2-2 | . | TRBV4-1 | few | CASSRTRGTTGELFF | TGCGCCAGCAGCCGAACGAGGGGGACCACCGGGGAGCTGTTTTTT
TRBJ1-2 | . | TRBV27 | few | CASSFRGPGYGYTF | TGTGCCAGCAGTTTTAGGGGCCCGGGGTATGGCTACACCTTC
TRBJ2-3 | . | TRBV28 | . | CASSYATSRSADTQYF | TGTGCCAGCAGTTATGCGACTAGTCGGTCCGCAGATACGCAGTATTTT
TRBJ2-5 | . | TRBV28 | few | CASSIINQGTQYF | TGTGCCAGCAGTATCATAAACCAAGGGACCCAGTACTTC
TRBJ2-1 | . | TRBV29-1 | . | CSVVTGIRGEQFF | TGCAGCGTTGTCACCGGGATACGTGGTGAGCAGTTCTTC
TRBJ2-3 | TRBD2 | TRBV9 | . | CASSAGLAGGRADTQYF | TGTGCCAGCAGCGCGGGACTAGCGGGGGGGCGGGCAGATACGCAGTATTTT
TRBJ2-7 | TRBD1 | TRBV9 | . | CARSVERDRAAEQYF | TGTGCCCGCAGCGTGGAAAGGGACAGGGCGGCCGAGCAGTACTTC
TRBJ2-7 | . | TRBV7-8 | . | CASSFERVSSYEQYF | TGTGCCAGCAGCTTTGAGCGGGTAAGCTCCTACGAGCAGTACTTC